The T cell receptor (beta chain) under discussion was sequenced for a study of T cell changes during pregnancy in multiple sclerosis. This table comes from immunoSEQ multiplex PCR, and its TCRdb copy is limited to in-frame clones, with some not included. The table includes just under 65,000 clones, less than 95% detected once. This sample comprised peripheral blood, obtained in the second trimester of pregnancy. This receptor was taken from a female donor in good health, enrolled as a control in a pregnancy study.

CDR3 protein: CASSLGGGRTEAFF. The CDR3 DNA reads as TGCGCCAGCAGCTTGGGCGGTGGTAGGACTGAAGCTTTCTTT. The chain joins TRBV5-1 to TRBJ1-1; no clear D. This CDR3 has 14 amino acids. V dropped 0 bases and J dropped 5 bases, with 11 bases sitting between them. The V gene's germline CDR1 is SGHRS and CDR2 YFSETQ.